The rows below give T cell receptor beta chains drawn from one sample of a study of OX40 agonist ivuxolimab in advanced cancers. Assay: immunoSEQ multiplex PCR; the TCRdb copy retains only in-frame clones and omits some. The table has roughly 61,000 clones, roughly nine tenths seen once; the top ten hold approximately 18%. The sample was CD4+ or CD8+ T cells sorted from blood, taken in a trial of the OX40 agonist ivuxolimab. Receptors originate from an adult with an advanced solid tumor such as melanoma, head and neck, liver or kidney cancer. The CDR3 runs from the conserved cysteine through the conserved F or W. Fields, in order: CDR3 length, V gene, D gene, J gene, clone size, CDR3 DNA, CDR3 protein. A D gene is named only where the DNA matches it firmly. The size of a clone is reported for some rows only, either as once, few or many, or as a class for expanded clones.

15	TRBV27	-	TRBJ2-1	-	TGTGCCAGCACCTATATTCTTGGGCAGTACAATGAGCAGTTCTTC	CASTYILGQYNEQFF
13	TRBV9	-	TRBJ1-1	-	TGTGCCAGCAGCGTAGCTCTGGGAACTGAAGCTTTCTTT	CASSVALGTEAFF
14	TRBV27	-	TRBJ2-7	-	TGTGCCAGCAGTCCCTACGAGGGCGGGTACGAGCAGTACTTC	CASSPYEGGYEQYF
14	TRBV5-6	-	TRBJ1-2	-	TGTGCCAGCAGCTTAGGGACTCGGTTTTATGGCTACACCTTC	CASSLGTRFYGYTF
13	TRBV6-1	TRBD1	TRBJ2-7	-	TGTGCCACCCGGACAGGGGCGACCTACGAGCAGTACTTC	CATRTGATYEQYF
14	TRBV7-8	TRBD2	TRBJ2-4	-	TGTGCCAGCACTCCCACTAGCGGGGGACCCTTGGGGTACTTC	CASTPTSGGPLGYF
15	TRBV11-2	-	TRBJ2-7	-	TGTGCCAGCAGCCTCTTAGAGGGAGCCAACTACGAGCAGTACTTC	CASSLLEGANYEQYF
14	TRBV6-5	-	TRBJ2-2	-	TGTGCCAGCAGACCGGGACCGTACACCGGGGAGCTGTTTTTT	CASRPGPYTGELFF
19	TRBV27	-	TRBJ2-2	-	TGTGCCAGCAGTTCGAGGGGGGGACCCGAAGATCCGAACACCGGGGAGCTGTTTTTT	CASSSRGGPEDPNTGELFF
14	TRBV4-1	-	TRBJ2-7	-	TGCGCCAGCAGCCAAGTGGCACCGACCTACGAGCAGTACTTC	CASSQVAPTYEQYF
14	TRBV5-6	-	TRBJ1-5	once	TGTGCCAGCAGCTTCGGGACATCAGATCAGCCCCAGCATTTT	CASSFGTSDQPQHF
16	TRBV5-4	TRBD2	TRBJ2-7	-	TGTGCCAGCAGCTGGGAACCGCTAGCGGAACCCTACGAGCAGTACTTC	CASSWEPLAEPYEQYF
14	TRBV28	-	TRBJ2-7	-	TGTGCCAGCAGTTTATTGGTGGGACTCTACGAGCAGTACTTC	CASSLLVGLYEQYF
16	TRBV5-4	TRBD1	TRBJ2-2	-	TGTGCCAGCAGCTTGGCCGACAGGGTAAGGACCGGGGAGCTGTTTTTT	CASSLADRVRTGELFF
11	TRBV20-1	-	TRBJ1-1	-	TGCAGTGCTAGTATGGGCACTGAAGCTTTCTTT	CSASMGTEAFF
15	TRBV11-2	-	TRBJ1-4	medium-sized	TGTGCCAGCAGCTTATTCCTGGGGCCACCCGAAAAACTGTTTTTT	CASSLFLGPPEKLFF
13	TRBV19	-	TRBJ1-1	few	TGTGCCAGTAGTATAGTAGCGAACACTGAAGCTTTCTTT	CASSIVANTEAFF
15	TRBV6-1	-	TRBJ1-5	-	TGTGCCAGCAGTGAAAGGGACTATAGCAATCAGCCCCAGCATTTT	CASSERDYSNQPQHF
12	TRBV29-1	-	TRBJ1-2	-	TGCAGCGTTGACGAATCCGGCTATGGCTACACCTTC	CSVDESGYGYTF
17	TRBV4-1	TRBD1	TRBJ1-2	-	TGCGCCAGCAGCCAAGGAAGTCCCGGGACAGGGGCCCATGGCTACACCTTC	CASSQGSPGTGAHGYTF
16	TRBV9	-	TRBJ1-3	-	TGTGCCAGCAGCGTAACCGGGGTCAACTCTGGAAACACCATATATTTT	CASSVTGVNSGNTIYF
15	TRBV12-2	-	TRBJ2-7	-	TGTGCAAGTCGCTTAGCGTTAGCGGGGCCATACGAGCAGTACTTC	CASRLALAGPYEQYF
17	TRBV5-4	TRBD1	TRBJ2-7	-	TGTGCCAGCAGCTTGGAAACAGGGGGCCTTAGCTCCTACGAGCAGTACTTC	CASSLETGGLSSYEQYF
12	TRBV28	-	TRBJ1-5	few	TGTGCCAGCAGCTTCCGGAATCAGCCCCAGCATTTT	CASSFRNQPQHF
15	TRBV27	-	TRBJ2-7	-	TGTGCCAGCAGTTTCCTCACCGGATTATCCTACGAGCAGTACTTC	CASSFLTGLSYEQYF
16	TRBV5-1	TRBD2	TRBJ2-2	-	TGCGCCAGCAGCCCCGGGACTAGCGGATACACCGGGGAGCTGTTTTTT	CASSPGTSGYTGELFF
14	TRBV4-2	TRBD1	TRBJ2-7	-	TGTGCCAGCAGCCCCCGGGACAGCTCCTACGAGCAGTACTTC	CASSPRDSSYEQYF
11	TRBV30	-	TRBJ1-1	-	TGTGCCTGGATTAGGGCCACTGAAGCTTTCTTT	CAWIRATEAFF
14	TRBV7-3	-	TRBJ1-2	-	TGTGCCAGCAGCTTAACTCCCCAGGACAGTGGCTACACCTTC	CASSLTPQDSGYTF
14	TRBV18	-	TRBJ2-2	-	TGTGCCAGCTCACCATGGGGAAATGACGGGGAGCTGTTTTTT	CASSPWGNDGELFF
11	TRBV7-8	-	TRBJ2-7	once	TGTGCCAGCAGCCCTATGTACGAGCAGTACTTC	CASSPMYEQYF
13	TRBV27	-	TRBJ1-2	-	TGTGCCAGCAGTTTCTCAGGGGCATATGGCTACACCTTC	CASSFSGAYGYTF
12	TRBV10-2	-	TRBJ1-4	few	TGCGCCAGCGCCGACACAGCTGAAAAACTGTTTTTT	CASADTAEKLFF
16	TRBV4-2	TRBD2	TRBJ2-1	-	TGTGCCAGCAGCCAAGATGGGCTAGCGGGGGACAATGAGCAGTTCTTC	CASSQDGLAGDNEQFF
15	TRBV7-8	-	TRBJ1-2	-	TGTGCCAGCAGCTCCCGGGAGGGGATAAACTATGGCTACACCTTC	CASSSREGINYGYTF
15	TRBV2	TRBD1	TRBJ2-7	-	TGTGCCAGCAGTGATCGGGACAGGGTATCCCACGAGCAGTACTTC	CASSDRDRVSHEQYF
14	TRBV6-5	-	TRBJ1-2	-	TGTGCCAGCAGCTACGCGGGGGAGCGCTATGGCTACACCTTC	CASSYAGERYGYTF
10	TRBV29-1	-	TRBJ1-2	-	TGCAGCGTTGTATCAAATGGCTACACCTTC	CSVVSNGYTF
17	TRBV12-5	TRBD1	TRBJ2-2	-	TGTGCTAGTGGTTTGACCGACAGGGTGGACGTCACCGGGGAGCTGTTTTTT	CASGLTDRVDVTGELFF
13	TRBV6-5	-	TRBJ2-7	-	TGTGCCAGCAGTTACTCGCAGGGGTACGAGCAGTACTTC	CASSYSQGYEQYF
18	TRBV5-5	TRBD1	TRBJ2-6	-	TGTGCCAGCAGCTCGCTGGACAGGGAATCCCCTGGGGCCAACGTCCTGACTTTC	CASSSLDRESPGANVLTF